This T cell receptor beta chain originates from a study of CD8 T cells in Susac syndrome. Reverse transcription of roughly 0.5 to 1 ug RNA was performed with random hexamers. TCRdb ran MiXCR on the immunoSEQ multiplex PCR reads and lists one entry per CDR3 protein. The repertoire consists of 20,000 or so distinct CDR3 sequences, with approximately 96% occurring once and the leading ten covering around 0.25%. The germline V gene has CDR1 DFQATT and CDR2 SNEGSKA (reference sequence). V shed 2 bases, J shed 11 bases, and the junction held 1 base outside the gene matches. This CDR3 spans 11 amino acids. The sequencing input was CD8+ T cells from PBMCs. The clonotype comes from a human donor in good health. V usage is TRBV20-1 and J usage is TRBJ2-5, with TRBD2 matching over 11 bases. Here the CDR3 DNA reads TGCAGTGCTAGACTAGCGGGAGGACAGTACTTC. Protein product: CSARLAGGQYF.